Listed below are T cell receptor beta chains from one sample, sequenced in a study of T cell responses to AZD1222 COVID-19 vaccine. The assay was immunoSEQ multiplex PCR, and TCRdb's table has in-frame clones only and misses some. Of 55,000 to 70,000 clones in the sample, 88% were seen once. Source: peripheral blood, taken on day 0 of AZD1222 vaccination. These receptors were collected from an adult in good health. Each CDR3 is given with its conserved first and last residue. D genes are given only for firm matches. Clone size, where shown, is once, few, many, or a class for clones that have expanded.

TGTGCCAGCAGCCCAGGGGGGTCCCATGAGCAGTTCTTC	CASSPGGSHEQFF	13	NA	NA	TRBJ2-1	TRBV28
TGTGCCAGCAAAGCCGGGCACCCATCTCAGCCCCAGCATTTT	CASKAGHPSQPQHF	14	NA	once	TRBJ1-5	TRBV28
TGTGCCAGTAGTAACAGCGGGAGTGGATGGAATGAGCAGTTCTTC	CASSNSGSGWNEQFF	15	TRBD2	NA	TRBJ2-1	TRBV19
TGTGCCAGTAGTGTACCGGGACTTCCTGACAATGAGCAGTTCTTC	CASSVPGLPDNEQFF	15	NA	NA	TRBJ2-1	TRBV19
TGTGCCAGCAGTGACCAGGGGGACACCGGGGAGCTGTTTTTT	CASSDQGDTGELFF	14	TRBD1	few	TRBJ2-2	TRBV6-4
TGCGCCAGCAGCCAAGTTGGGCAGGGGCACAATCAGCCCCAGCATTTT	CASSQVGQGHNQPQHF	16	NA	NA	TRBJ1-5	TRBV4-1
TGTGCCAGTAGTATCACTAGCGGGCCCTACGAGCAGTACTTC	CASSITSGPYEQYF	14	TRBD2	NA	TRBJ2-7	TRBV19
TGTGCCAGCAGCCCCAGGACAGGGCAAGAGACCCAGTACTTC	CASSPRTGQETQYF	14	TRBD1	once	TRBJ2-5	TRBV5-5
TGTGCCAGCAGCCTAGACATGGGGGGAGAGACCCAGTACTTC	CASSLDMGGETQYF	14	NA	NA	TRBJ2-5	TRBV6-5
TGTGCCAGCAGTTACTCGATGTTCAGGGCCCACGAGCAGTACTTC	CASSYSMFRAHEQYF	15	NA	NA	TRBJ2-7	TRBV6-5
TGTGCCAGCAGTTCCCTGACTAGCGGGAGTGAGCTGTTTTTT	CASSSLTSGSELFF	14	TRBD2	NA	TRBJ2-2	TRBV28
TGTGCCAGCAGCCGTGGGACAGTTGAAGCTTTCTTT	CASSRGTVEAFF	12	TRBD1	NA	TRBJ1-1	TRBV3-1/TRBV3-2
TGTGCCACCAGTGCCCCGGGACTAGCGGGAGTTTACAATGAGCAGTTCTTC	CATSAPGLAGVYNEQFF	17	TRBD2	NA	TRBJ2-1	TRBV24-1
TGCGCCAGCAGCCAAGATACTAGCGGAGCCTACGAGCAGTACTTC	CASSQDTSGAYEQYF	15	TRBD2	NA	TRBJ2-7	TRBV4-1
TGTGCCAGCAGTCTCCCGAGGAGCGGGAGGGCTTACAATGAGCAGTTCTTC	CASSLPRSGRAYNEQFF	17	TRBD2	NA	TRBJ2-1	TRBV27